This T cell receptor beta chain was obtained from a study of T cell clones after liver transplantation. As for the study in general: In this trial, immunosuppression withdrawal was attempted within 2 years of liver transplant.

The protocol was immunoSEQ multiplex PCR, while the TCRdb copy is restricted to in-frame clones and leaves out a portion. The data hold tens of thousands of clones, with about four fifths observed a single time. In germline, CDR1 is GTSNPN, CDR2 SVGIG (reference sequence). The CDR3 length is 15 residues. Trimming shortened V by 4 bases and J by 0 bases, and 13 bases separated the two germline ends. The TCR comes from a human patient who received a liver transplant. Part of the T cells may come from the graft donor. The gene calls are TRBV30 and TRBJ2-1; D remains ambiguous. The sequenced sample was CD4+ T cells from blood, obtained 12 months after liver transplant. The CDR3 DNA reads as TGTGCCTGGAAGTTCGCCCCAAGCTCCTACAATGAGCAGTTCTTC. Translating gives CAWKFAPSSYNEQFF.